The source of this T cell receptor (beta chain) is a study of blood T cell repertoires in COVID-19. Germline-derived CDR1 and CDR2 are SNHLY and FYNNEI. CDR3 length: 14 amino acids. The V and J ends lost 11 bases and 2 bases respectively, with 15 bases between them. As originally analysed: It was from reference gene primer amplification that nucleated cell counts were estimated. Repertoires were generated with immunoSEQ multiplex PCR, while TCRdb's copy carries only in-frame clones and drops some. D and trimming were read from the DNA, whereas the V and J calls and clone size are those reported in that table. Among some 300,000 clones listed, roughly 87% were seen once. Those who participated ranged in age from about 18 to 95 years and resided in about two dozen US areas. Before being deemed recovered, Cohort 3 donors had two negative PCRs, clearance, or symptom resolution.

The sample taken for sequencing was PBMCs or T cells enriched from blood (not recorded which). The chain recombines TRBV2 with TRBJ2-2; D perhaps matches TRBD2 (5 bases). This receptor was taken from a young woman who had recovered from COVID-19. CDR3 DNA: TGTGCCTCCAGGCAGCGGACCAACACCGGGGAGCTGTTTTTT. Translation: CASRQRTNTGELFF.